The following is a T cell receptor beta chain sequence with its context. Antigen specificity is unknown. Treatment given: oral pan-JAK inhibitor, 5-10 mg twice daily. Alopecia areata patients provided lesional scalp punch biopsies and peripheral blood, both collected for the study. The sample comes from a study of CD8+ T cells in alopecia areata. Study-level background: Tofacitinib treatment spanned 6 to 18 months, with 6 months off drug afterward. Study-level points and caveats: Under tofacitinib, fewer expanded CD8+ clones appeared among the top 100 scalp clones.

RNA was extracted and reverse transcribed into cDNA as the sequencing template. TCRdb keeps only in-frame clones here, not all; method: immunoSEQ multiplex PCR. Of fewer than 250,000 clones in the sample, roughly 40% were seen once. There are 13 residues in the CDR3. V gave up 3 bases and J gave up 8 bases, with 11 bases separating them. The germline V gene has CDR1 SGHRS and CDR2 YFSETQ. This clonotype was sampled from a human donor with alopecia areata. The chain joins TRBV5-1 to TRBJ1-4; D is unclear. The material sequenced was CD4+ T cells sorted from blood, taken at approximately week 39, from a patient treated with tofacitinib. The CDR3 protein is CASSSGLGEKLFF. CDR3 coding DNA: TGCGCCAGCAGCTCCGGACTGGGCGAAAAACTGTTTTTT.